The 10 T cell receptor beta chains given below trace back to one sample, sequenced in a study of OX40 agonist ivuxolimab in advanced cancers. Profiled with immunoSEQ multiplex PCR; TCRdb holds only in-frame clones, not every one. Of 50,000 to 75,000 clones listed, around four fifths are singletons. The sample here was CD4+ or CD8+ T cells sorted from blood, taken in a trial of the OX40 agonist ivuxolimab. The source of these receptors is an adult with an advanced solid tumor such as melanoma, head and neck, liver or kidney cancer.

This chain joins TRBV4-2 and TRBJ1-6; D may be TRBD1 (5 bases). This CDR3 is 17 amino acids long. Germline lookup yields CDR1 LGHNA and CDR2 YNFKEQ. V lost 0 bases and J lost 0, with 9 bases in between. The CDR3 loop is CASSQDQGSSYNSPLHF. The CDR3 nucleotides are TGTGCCAGCAGCCAAGATCAGGGCAGCTCCTATAATTCACCCCTCCACTTT.

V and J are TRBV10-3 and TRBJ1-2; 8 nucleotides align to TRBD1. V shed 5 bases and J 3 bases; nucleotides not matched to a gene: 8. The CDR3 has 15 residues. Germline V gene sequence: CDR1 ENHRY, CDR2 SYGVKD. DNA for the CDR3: TGTGCCATCAGTCCCGGACAGGGAGGAGACTATGGCTACACCTTC. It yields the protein CAISPGQGGDYGYTF.

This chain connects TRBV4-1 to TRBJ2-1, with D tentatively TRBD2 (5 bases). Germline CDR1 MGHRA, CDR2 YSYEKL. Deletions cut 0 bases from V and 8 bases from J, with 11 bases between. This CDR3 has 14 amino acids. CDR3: CASSQESRGDEQFF. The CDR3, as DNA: TGCGCCAGCAGCCAAGAGAGTCGGGGAGATGAGCAGTTCTTC.

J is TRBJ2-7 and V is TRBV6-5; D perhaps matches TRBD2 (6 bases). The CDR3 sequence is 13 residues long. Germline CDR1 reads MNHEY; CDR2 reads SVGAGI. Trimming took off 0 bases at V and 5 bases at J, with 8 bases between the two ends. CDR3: CASSYSSGDEQYF. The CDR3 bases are TGTGCCAGCAGTTACTCTTCGGGGGACGAGCAGTACTTC.

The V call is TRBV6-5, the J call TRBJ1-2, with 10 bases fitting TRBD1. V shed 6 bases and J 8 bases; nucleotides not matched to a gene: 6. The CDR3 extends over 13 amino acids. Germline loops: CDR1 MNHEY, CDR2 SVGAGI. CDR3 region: CASRRDRGGGYTF. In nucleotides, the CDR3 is TGTGCCAGCAGACGGGACAGGGGCGGCGGCTACACCTTC.

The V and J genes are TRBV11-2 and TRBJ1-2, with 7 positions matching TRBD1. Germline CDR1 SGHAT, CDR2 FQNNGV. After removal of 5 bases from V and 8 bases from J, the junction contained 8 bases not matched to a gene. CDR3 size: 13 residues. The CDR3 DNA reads TGTGCCAGCAGCCCAGACAGGGATCGCGGCTACACCTTC. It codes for CASSPDRDRGYTF.

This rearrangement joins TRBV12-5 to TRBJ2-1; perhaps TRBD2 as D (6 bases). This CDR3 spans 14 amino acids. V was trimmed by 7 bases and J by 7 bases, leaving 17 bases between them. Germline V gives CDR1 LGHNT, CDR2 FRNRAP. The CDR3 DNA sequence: TGTGCTAGTGCTGGGGTTGGGGGGAGGAATGAGCAGTTCTTC. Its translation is CASAGVGGRNEQFF.

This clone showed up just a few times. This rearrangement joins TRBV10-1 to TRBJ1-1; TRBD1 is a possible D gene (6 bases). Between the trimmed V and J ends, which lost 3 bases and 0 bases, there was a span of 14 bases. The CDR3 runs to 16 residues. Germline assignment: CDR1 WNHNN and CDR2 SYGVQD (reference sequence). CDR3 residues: CASSDEGEEVNTEAFF. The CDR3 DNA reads TGCGCCAGCAGTGATGAGGGGGAAGAAGTGAACACTGAAGCTTTCTTT.

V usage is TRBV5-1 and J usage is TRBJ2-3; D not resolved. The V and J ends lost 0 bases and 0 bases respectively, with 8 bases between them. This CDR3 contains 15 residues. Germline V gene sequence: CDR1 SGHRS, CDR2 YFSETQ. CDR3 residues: CASSLADRSTDTQYF. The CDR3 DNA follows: TGCGCCAGCAGCTTGGCCGACCGTAGCACAGATACGCAGTATTTT.

The CDR3 nucleotides are TGTGCCAGCAGCCCCCTCAGGGTAGATGCAACTAATGAAAAACTGTTTTTT. Translated, it gives CASSPLRVDATNEKLFF. The chain couples TRBV7-8 to TRBJ1-4; tentative D call: TRBD1 (5 bases). Germline CDR1 and CDR2: SGHVS and FQNEAQ. This CDR3 spans 17 amino acids. V was shortened by 5 bases and J by 0 bases, with 16 bases between the two germline ends.